The rows below give T cell receptor beta chains drawn from one sample of a study of T cell responses to AZD1222 COVID-19 vaccine. Data came from immunoSEQ multiplex PCR; TCRdb stores just in-frame clones and leaves some out. This sample yields about 120,000 clones, of which just under 95% are seen a single time; about 2.6% belongs to the top ten. Sequenced here: peripheral blood, sampled 28 days after the second AZD1222 dose. Receptors originate from an adult who received the AZD1222 COVID-19 vaccine. The CDR3 runs from the conserved cysteine through the conserved F or W. D genes are given only for firm matches. Clone size is stated in some rows and not others, as once, few, many or a class when expanded.

cdr3_nt cdr3_aa d_call v_call clone_size j_call
TGTGCCAGCAGCTTTTTTCGTTCGTTGAACACTGAAGCTTTCTTT CASSFFRSLNTEAFF NA TRBV7-9 once TRBJ1-1
TGTGCCAGCAGCCAAGGTAGCGGGGGGTTCTCTTACGAGCAGTACTTC CASSQGSGGFSYEQYF TRBD2 TRBV3-1/TRBV3-2 NA TRBJ2-7
TGTGCCAGCAGCCGCCGGGATGGTAACTATGGCTACACCTTC CASSRRDGNYGYTF NA TRBV5-4 NA TRBJ1-2
TGTGCCACCAGCAGAGGGGGGTCCTACAATGAGCAGTTCTTC CATSRGGSYNEQFF NA TRBV15 NA TRBJ2-1
TGTGCCTGGAGTTCAGGACTACAGGGGGCCGTTCCCCAGCACTTC CAWSSGLQGAVPQHF TRBD1 TRBV30 NA TRBJ2-5
TGTGCCACCAGCAGAGATACACCAAACACTGAAGCTTTCTTT CATSRDTPNTEAFF NA TRBV15 NA TRBJ1-1
TGTGCCAGTACTGGACTAGCGGGAGCCGGGGAGCTGTTTTTT CASTGLAGAGELFF TRBD2 TRBV19 NA TRBJ2-2
TGTGCCAGTACCCAGGGAAGGGGTCTCAACACTGAAGCTTTCTTT CASTQGRGLNTEAFF NA TRBV19 NA TRBJ1-1
TGTGCCAGCAGCTTAGGGGACAGGGGCCAAGAGACCCAGTACTTC CASSLGDRGQETQYF TRBD1 TRBV7-2 NA TRBJ2-5
TGTGCCAGTACCATAGGACAGGCGGACACCGGGGAGCTGTTTTTT CASTIGQADTGELFF TRBD1 TRBV19 NA TRBJ2-2
TGTGCCAGCACCACCCAAGACAGGGCCTATGGCTACACCTTC CASTTQDRAYGYTF TRBD1 TRBV3-1/TRBV3-2 NA TRBJ1-2
TGTGCCAGCAGCTTCTTGGGGTCTAATGAAAAACTGTTTTTT CASSFLGSNEKLFF NA TRBV7-9 NA TRBJ1-4
TGTGCCAGCTCAGATGGGACAGACACTGAAGCTTTCTTT CASSDGTDTEAFF TRBD1 TRBV18 NA TRBJ1-1
TGTGCCAGCAGCGTAGGGGGGACTTACGAGCAGTACTTC CASSVGGTYEQYF NA TRBV9 NA TRBJ2-7
TGTGCCACCAGCCACGGGGGGCTCAACTATGGCTACACCTTC CATSHGGLNYGYTF NA TRBV24-1 NA TRBJ1-2
TGCGCCAGCAGCCCGATCGGAGAGGGGGCCCCCGCCTACGAGCAGTACTTC CASSPIGEGAPAYEQYF TRBD1 TRBV4-1 NA TRBJ2-7
TGCGCCAGCAGCTTGTTCGCCAGCTCCTACGAGCAGTACTTC CASSLFASSYEQYF NA TRBV5-1 NA TRBJ2-7
TGTGCCAGCAGACGAGGACAGCCTGGGGCCAACGTCCTGACTTTC CASRRGQPGANVLTF NA TRBV7-9 NA TRBJ2-6
TGTGCCAGCAGTTTTAGGAGAAATTCACCCCTCCACTTT CASSFRRNSPLHF NA TRBV27 NA TRBJ1-6
TGTGCCAGCAGTGAAGGCACGGGCACAGATACGCAGTATTTT CASSEGTGTDTQYF NA TRBV2 once TRBJ2-3
TGCGCCAGCAGCCCCAGGGGTGGGGACACTGAAGCTTTCTTT CASSPRGGDTEAFF NA TRBV5-1 NA TRBJ1-1
TGCGCCAGCAGCTTGGGGCAGGCCACTGAGCAGTTCTTC CASSLGQATEQFF NA TRBV5-1 NA TRBJ2-1
TGCGCCAGCAGCCGAACCTTGGACAGGGAGGGAGATACGCAGTATTTT CASSRTLDREGDTQYF NA TRBV5-1 NA TRBJ2-3
TGTGCCAGCAGCTTACGGGGGATCTCTGGAAACACCATATATTTT CASSLRGISGNTIYF NA TRBV7-2 NA TRBJ1-3
TGTGCCAGCAGTTCTCTAGCGGGGGCCACAGATACGCAGTATTTT CASSSLAGATDTQYF TRBD2 TRBV28 NA TRBJ2-3
TGTGCCAGTAAGCGGGGGATAGCCAATCAGCCCCAGCATTTT CASKRGIANQPQHF NA TRBV19 NA TRBJ1-5
TGTGCCAGCAAAGGCGAACTGACCTTTCGGGACTATGGCTACACCTTC CASKGELTFRDYGYTF NA TRBV2 NA TRBJ1-2
TGTGCCTGGAGATGGTCCGACAGACCGCTGCGGGGCTACACCTTC CAWRWSDRPLRGYTF NA TRBV30 NA TRBJ1-2
TGTGCCAGCAGCCCCGGAGGCAGGGTTTTAAATCAGCCCCAGCATTTT CASSPGGRVLNQPQHF NA TRBV7-8 NA TRBJ1-5
TGCGCCAGCAGCCAAGCTAGCGGGGGTCAAGCAGATACGCAGTATTTT CASSQASGGQADTQYF TRBD2 TRBV4-3 NA TRBJ2-3
TGTGCCAGCAGCGGCAACTCCGGGGATACGCAGTATTTT CASSGNSGDTQYF NA TRBV7-2 NA TRBJ2-3
TGCGCCAGCAGGGGCCCGGACGGTGCTGATCTGAGCTCCTATAATTCACCCCTCCACTTT CASRGPDGADLSSYNSPLHF NA TRBV10-1 NA TRBJ1-6
TGTGCCAGCAGCTTAGATGCCAGCCAGGAAGCTTTCTTT CASSLDASQEAFF NA TRBV7-9 few TRBJ1-1
TGTGCCAGCAGCGGGACCGGGACCGTCTATTCACCCCTCCACTTT CASSGTGTVYSPLHF NA TRBV7-9 NA TRBJ1-6
TGTGCCAGCAGCTTTACAGGGGCTCACGAGCAGTACTTC CASSFTGAHEQYF TRBD1 TRBV27 few TRBJ2-7
TGTGCCAGCAGTTACTCGTCAGCCAGGGAAAAACTGTTTTTT CASSYSSAREKLFF NA TRBV6-2/TRBV6-3 NA TRBJ1-4
TGTGCCAGCACTCCCACATTCAAGAACACTGAAGCTTTCTTT CASTPTFKNTEAFF NA TRBV6-5 NA TRBJ1-1
TGCAGCGTTGAAGAAGGCGCAAGCTACGAGCAGTACTTC CSVEEGASYEQYF NA TRBV29-1 few TRBJ2-7
TGTGCCAGCTCACCCCCCATGAACACTGAAGCTTTCTTT CASSPPMNTEAFF NA TRBV18 NA TRBJ1-1
TGTGCCAGCAGCTTGGCCGGTCCAACTAATGAAAAACTGTTTTTT CASSLAGPTNEKLFF NA TRBV5-5 NA TRBJ1-4